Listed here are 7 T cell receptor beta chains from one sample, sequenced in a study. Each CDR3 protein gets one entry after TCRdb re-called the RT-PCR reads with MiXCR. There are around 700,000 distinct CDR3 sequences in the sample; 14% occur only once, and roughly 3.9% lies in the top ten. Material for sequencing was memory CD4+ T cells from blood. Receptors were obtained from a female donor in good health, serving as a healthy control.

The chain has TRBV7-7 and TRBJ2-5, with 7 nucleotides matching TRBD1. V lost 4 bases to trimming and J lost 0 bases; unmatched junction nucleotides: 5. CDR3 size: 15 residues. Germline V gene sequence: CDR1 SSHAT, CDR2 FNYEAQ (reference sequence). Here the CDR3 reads CASSSIDRDQETQYF. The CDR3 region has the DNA TGTGCCAGCAGCTCAATTGACAGGGACCAAGAGACCCAGTACTTC.

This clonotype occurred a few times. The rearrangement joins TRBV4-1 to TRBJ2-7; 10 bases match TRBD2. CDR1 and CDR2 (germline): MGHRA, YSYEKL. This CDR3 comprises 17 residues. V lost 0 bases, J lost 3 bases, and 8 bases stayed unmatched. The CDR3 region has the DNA TGCGCCAGCAGCCAAGATAAAATGTCTAGCGGGAGCTACGAGCAGTACTTC. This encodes CASSQDKMSSGSYEQYF.

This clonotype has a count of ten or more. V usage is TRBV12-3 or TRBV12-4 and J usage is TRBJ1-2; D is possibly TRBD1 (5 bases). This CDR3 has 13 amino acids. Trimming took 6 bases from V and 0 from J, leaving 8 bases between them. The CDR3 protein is CASSRQSNYGYTF. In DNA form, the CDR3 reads TGTGCCAGCAGCCGACAGTCTAACTATGGCTACACCTTC.

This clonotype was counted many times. CDR3 amino acids: CASSVGQGAVGYTF. DNA for the CDR3: TGTGCCAGCAGCGTTGGACAGGGGGCGGTCGGCTACACCTTC. This sequence joins TRBV5-6 and TRBJ1-2, with 11 nucleotides matching TRBD1. In germline, CDR1 is SGHDT, CDR2 YYEEEE. Trimming removed 4 bases from V and 8 bases from J; junction bases left unmatched: 7. This CDR3 contains 14 residues.

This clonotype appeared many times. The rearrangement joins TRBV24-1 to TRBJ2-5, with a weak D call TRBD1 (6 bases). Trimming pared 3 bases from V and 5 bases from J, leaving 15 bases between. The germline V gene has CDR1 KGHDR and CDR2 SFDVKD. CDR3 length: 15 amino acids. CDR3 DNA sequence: TGTGCCACCAGTGATCCCCAGGGGAGAGGGGAGACCCAGTACTTC. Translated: CATSDPQGRGETQYF.

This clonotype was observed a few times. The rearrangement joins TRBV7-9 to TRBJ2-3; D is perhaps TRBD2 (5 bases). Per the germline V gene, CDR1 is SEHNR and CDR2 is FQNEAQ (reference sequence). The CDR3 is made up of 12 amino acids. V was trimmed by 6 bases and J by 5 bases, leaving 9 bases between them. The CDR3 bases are TGTGCCAGCAGACCCGAGGGAGATACGCAGTATTTT. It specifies CASRPEGDTQYF.

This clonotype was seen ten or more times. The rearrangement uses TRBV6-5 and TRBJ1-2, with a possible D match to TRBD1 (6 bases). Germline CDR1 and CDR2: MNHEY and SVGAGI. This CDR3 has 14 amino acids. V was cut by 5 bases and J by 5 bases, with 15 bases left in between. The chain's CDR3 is CASSRTAEPYGYTF. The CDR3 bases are TGTGCCAGCAGTCGGACAGCGGAACCTTATGGCTACACCTTC.